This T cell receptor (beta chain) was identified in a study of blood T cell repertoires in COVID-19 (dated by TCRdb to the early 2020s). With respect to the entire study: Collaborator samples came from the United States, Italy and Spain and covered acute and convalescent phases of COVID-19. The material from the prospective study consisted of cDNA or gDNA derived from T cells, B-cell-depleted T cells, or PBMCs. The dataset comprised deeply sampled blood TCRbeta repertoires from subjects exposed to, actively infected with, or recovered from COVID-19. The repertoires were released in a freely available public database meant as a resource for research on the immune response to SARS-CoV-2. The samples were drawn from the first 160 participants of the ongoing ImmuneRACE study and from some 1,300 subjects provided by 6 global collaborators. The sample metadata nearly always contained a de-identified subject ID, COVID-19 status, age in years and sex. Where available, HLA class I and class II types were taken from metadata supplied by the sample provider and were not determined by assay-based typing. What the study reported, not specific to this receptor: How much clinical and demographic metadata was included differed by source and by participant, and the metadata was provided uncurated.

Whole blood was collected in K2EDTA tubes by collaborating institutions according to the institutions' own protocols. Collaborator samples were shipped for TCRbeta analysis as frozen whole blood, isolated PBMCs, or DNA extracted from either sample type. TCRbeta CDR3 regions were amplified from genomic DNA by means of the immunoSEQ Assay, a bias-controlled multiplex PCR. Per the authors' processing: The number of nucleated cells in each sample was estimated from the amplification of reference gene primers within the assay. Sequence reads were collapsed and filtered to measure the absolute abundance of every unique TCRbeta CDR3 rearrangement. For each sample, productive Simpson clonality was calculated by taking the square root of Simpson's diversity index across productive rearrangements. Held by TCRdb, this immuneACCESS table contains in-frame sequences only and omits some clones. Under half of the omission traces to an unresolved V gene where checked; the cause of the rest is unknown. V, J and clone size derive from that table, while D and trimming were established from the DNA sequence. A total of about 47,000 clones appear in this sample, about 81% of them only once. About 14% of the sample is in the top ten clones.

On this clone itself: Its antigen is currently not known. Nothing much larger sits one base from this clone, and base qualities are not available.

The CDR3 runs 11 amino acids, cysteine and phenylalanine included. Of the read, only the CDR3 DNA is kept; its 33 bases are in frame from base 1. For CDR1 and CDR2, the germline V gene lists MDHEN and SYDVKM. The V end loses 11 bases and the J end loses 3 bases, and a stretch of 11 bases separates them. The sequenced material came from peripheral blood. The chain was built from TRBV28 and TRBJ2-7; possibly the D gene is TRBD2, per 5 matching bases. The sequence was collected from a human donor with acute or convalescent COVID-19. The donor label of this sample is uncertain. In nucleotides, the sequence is TGTGCCGCCGCGGGTTACTACGAGCAGTACTTC. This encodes CAAAGYYEQYF.